The 26 T cell receptor beta chains presented below share a single source sample, sequenced in a study of blood T cell repertoires in COVID-19. Profiled with immunoSEQ multiplex PCR; TCRdb holds only in-frame clones, not every one. Of about 140,000 clones listed, approximately 86% are singletons. The sample taken for sequencing was peripheral blood. The source of these receptors is a human donor in a cohort sampled during active COVID-19.

CDR3 residues: CASSYWTSGTDEQFF. For the CDR3, the DNA is TGTGCCAGCAGCTACTGGACTAGCGGGACGGATGAGCAGTTCTTC. The chain combines TRBV5-4 with TRBJ2-1; TRBD2 matches at 12 bases. CDR1 and CDR2 from the germline V gene are SGHNT and YYREEE (reference sequence). With V trimmed by 3 bases and J by 8 bases, 6 bases remained unmatched. This CDR3 has 15 residues.

This rearrangement joins TRBV20-1 to TRBJ2-1; 10 bases fit TRBD2. CDR1 is DFQATT, CDR2 SNEGSKA, per germline (reference sequence). The CDR3 is made up of 15 amino acids. V dropped 6 bases and J dropped 8; count of bases not matched to a gene: 13. The CDR3 DNA reads as TGCAGTGCGAGTGAGCGGGGGGGCCCGGTCGATGAGCAGTTCTTC. Its translation is CSASERGGPVDEQFF.

This clone was observed at least ten times. The chain joins TRBV10-3 to TRBJ1-3, with D perhaps TRBD1 (5 bases). V gave up 6 bases and J gave up 2 bases, with 14 bases separating them. The CDR3 is made up of 15 amino acids. The germline gives CDR1 ENHRY, CDR2 SYGVKD. The CDR3 spells CAIRDNRTTGNTIYF. In nucleotides, the CDR3 is TGTGCCATCAGGGACAACCGGACAACTGGAAACACCATATATTTT.

This chain connects TRBV10-1 to TRBJ1-1; perhaps TRBD1 as D (5 bases). Germline-derived CDR1 and CDR2 are WNHNN and SYGVQD (reference sequence). V lost 6 bases and J 6 bases, leaving 17 bases between the germline ends. This CDR3 region has 14 residues. CDR3 sequence reads: CASSPDSRVAEAFF. For the CDR3, the DNA is TGCGCCAGCAGCCCCGACAGTCGGGTTGCTGAAGCTTTCTTT.

This chain's CDR3 is CASSRETSGGTYNSEQFF. As DNA, the CDR3 is TGCGCCAGCAGCCGGGAGACTAGCGGGGGAACCTACAATTCTGAGCAGTTCTTC. The rearrangement links TRBV4-1 to TRBJ2-1; 12 nucleotides agree with TRBD2. The germline CDR1 and CDR2 sequences are MGHRA and YSYEKL. The length of the CDR3 is 18 residues. V lost 4 bases, J lost 9 bases, and 16 bases stayed unmatched.

The chain couples TRBV7-2 to TRBJ2-7, with D maybe TRBD1 (6 bases). V was pared by 5 bases and J by 3 bases, with 17 bases between. The germline gives CDR1 SGHTA, CDR2 FQGNSA. The CDR3 is made up of 15 amino acids. CDR3 DNA: TGTGCCAGCAGCGCCGCACGGACAGCTCTCTACGAGCAGTACTTC. Residues: CASSAARTALYEQYF.

The rearrangement joins TRBV27 to TRBJ2-1, with 12 bases matching TRBD2. The CDR3 covers 17 residues. After removal of 8 bases from V and 6 bases from J, the junction contained 14 bases not matched to a gene. Germline V CDR1 and CDR2: MNHEY, SMNVEV (reference sequence). CDR3 in amino acids: CASALAGGPWKGNEQFF. The CDR3 DNA reads TGTGCCAGCGCCCTAGCGGGAGGGCCTTGGAAGGGCAATGAGCAGTTCTTC.

This chain connects TRBV5-4 to TRBJ1-1; 8 nucleotides align to TRBD1. The CDR3 length is 11 residues. Germline CDR1 is SGHNT and CDR2 is YYREEE (reference sequence). The V segment lost 4 bases and the J segment 11 bases; nucleotides outside the gene matches: 4. CDR3 protein: CASSTGQAAFF. CDR3 coding DNA: TGTGCCAGCAGCACGGGACAGGCTGCTTTCTTT.

The CDR3 protein is CASSLAWANTGELFF. The CDR3 DNA sequence: TGTGCCAGCAGCTTAGCGTGGGCAAACACCGGGGAGCTGTTTTTT. The chain is built from TRBV7-6 and TRBJ2-2; D call uncertain. The CDR3 has 15 residues. The germline gives CDR1 SGHVS, CDR2 FNYEAQ. V was pared by 0 bases and J by 2 bases, with 7 bases between.

The V call is TRBV5-1, the J call TRBJ2-5; 12 bases align to TRBD1. V was clipped by 5 bases and J by 5 bases; unmatched bases: 10. CDR3 length: 16 residues. Germline assignment: CDR1 SGHRS and CDR2 YFSETQ. CDR3 in DNA: TGCGCCAGCAGGCCAGCCGGGACAGGGGGCCTGGAGACCCAGTACTTC. It is translated as CASRPAGTGGLETQYF.

This clone appeared once. This rearrangement joins TRBV4-1 to TRBJ2-3; 9 nucleotides line up with TRBD1. Germline trimming cut 0 bases from V and 2 bases from J; bases unmatched to any gene: 3. CDR3 size: 16 residues. Germline-derived CDR1 and CDR2 are MGHRA and YSYEKL. The CDR3 bases are TGCGCCAGCAGCCAAGAACGGACAGGGGCCACAGATACGCAGTATTTT. Translating it yields CASSQERTGATDTQYF.

The genes are TRBV24-1 and TRBJ1-1; 11 bases map to TRBD1. Germline-derived CDR1 and CDR2 are KGHDR and SFDVKD. With V trimmed by 5 bases and J by 7 bases, 5 bases remained unmatched. The CDR3 runs to 14 residues. CDR3 sequence (DNA): TGTGCCACCAGTGGGACAGGGGGCGCGTTTGAAGCTTTCTTT. Protein: CATSGTGGAFEAFF.

The V call is TRBV29-1, the J call TRBJ2-3; D is perhaps TRBD2 (5 bases). With 2 bases removed from V and 0 bases from J, the gap between germline ends came to 12 bases. Per the germline V gene, CDR1 is SQVTM and CDR2 is ANQGSEA. This CDR3 comprises 15 residues. CDR3 protein: CSVESGFLSTDTQYF. The CDR3 region has the DNA TGCAGCGTTGAATCGGGGTTTTTAAGCACAGATACGCAGTATTTT.

The chain is built from TRBV7-2 and TRBJ2-7; 8 nucleotides align to TRBD2. The CDR3 extends over 14 amino acids. Germline assignment: CDR1 SGHTA and CDR2 FQGNSA. V lost 3 bases to trimming and J lost 3 bases; unmatched junction nucleotides: 4. This CDR3 reads CASSFLAGDYEQYF. The CDR3 DNA reads as TGTGCCAGCAGCTTTCTAGCGGGCGACTACGAGCAGTACTTC.

The chain links TRBV7-9 to TRBJ2-7, with D possibly being TRBD2 (6 bases). V was shortened by 5 bases and J by 7 bases, with 12 bases between the two germline ends. Germline V gene sequence: CDR1 SEHNR, CDR2 FQNEAQ (reference sequence). This CDR3 comprises 12 residues. The CDR3 coding sequence is TGTGCCAGCAGCCCCCCTGGGGGGGAGCAGTACTTC. Amino acid sequence: CASSPPGGEQYF.

To note about this clone: One junction end does not reproduce the germline sequence, and a read error may be involved. This chain connects TRBV29-1 to TRBJ1-5; D is unclear. From germline, CDR1 is SQVTM and CDR2 ANQGSEA. The CDR3 is 13 residues long. CDR3 residues: CSVEDGGNQPQHF. DNA for the CDR3: TGCAGCGTGGAAGACGGAGGCAATCAGCCCCAGCATTTT.

The rearrangement joins TRBV29-1 to TRBJ2-1; TRBD2 aligns across 13 bases. The V segment lost 7 bases and the J segment 5 bases; nucleotides outside the gene matches: 5. The CDR3 is made up of 14 amino acids. Germline values: CDR1 SQVTM, CDR2 ANQGSEA. The CDR3 region has the DNA TGCAGCGCTCAGACTAGCGGGGGGCACAATGAGCAGTTCTTC. This translates into CSAQTSGGHNEQFF.

This clone is a singleton in its sample. J is TRBJ2-1 and V is TRBV4-1; TRBD1 aligns across 10 bases. The CDR3 runs 15 residues. The germline CDR1 and CDR2 sequences are MGHRA and YSYEKL. V gave up 4 bases and J gave up 7 bases; unmatched junction bases: 7. The CDR3 sequence is CASSLRDRGPNEQFF. Here the CDR3 DNA reads TGCGCCAGCAGCCTCCGGGACAGGGGTCCGAATGAGCAGTTCTTC.

This clone showed up just a few times. The chain combines TRBV19 with TRBJ1-1; tentative D call: TRBD1 (5 bases). Deletions cut 6 bases from V and 1 base from J, with 15 bases between. The CDR3 length is 15 residues. The germline V gene has CDR1 LNHDA and CDR2 SQIVND (reference sequence). The CDR3: CASRDIQIRNTEAFF. In DNA, the CDR3 is TGTGCCAGTAGGGACATCCAAATTCGGAACACTGAAGCTTTCTTT.

This clone has a single count. This chain links TRBV5-4 with TRBJ2-5, with 14 bases lining up with TRBD2. The V gene's germline CDR1 is SGHNT and CDR2 YYREEE (reference sequence). V was clipped by 2 bases and J by 5 bases; unmatched bases: 5. The CDR3 spans 16 residues. The CDR3, as DNA: TGTGCCAGCAGCTTACGACTAGCGGGGGGGCTTGAGACCCAGTACTTC. Amino acids: CASSLRLAGGLETQYF.

The V and J genes are TRBV21-1 and TRBJ2-3; TRBD2 reflects the table's D call only, with no check against the DNA. TRBV21-1 is noted as a pseudogene. This CDR3 comprises 19 residues. The CDR3 region has the DNA TGTGCCAGCAGCAACGTTCCCGTGGCTAGCGGGGGGAGCACAGATACGCAGTATTTT. Translating it yields CASSNVPVASGGSTDTQYF.

This chain joins TRBV4-1 and TRBJ2-7, with 9 bases lining up with TRBD1. Germline assignment: CDR1 MGHRA and CDR2 YSYEKL. CDR3 size: 13 residues. The V gene end was trimmed by 4 bases and the J gene end by 2 bases; junction bases not matched to a gene: 0. The CDR3 here is CASSRTGAYEQYF. CDR3 in DNA: TGCGCCAGCAGCCGGACAGGGGCCTACGAGCAGTACTTC.

The rearrangement uses TRBV30 and TRBJ2-7, with D hard to call. Germline-derived CDR1 and CDR2 are GTSNPN and SVGIG (reference sequence). The CDR3 covers 14 residues. V was trimmed by 0 bases and J by 2 bases, leaving 11 bases between them. CDR3 nucleotide sequence: TGTGCCTGGAGTGTACGAACAGCCACCTACGAGCAGTACTTC. It encodes CAWSVRTATYEQYF.

V is TRBV27 and J is TRBJ2-5; 11 positions agree with TRBD1. Germline CDR1 is MNHEY and CDR2 is SMNVEV (reference sequence). The CDR3 runs to 15 residues. V lost 5 bases, J lost 4 bases, and 6 bases stayed unmatched. CDR3 DNA: TGTGCCAGCAGTCCGCGGACAGGGGGCGGAGAGACCCAGTACTTC. Protein: CASSPRTGGGETQYF.

The chain is built from TRBV11-2 and TRBJ2-5, with D possibly matching TRBD1 (6 bases). CDR3 size: 16 residues. The V end was cut by 4 bases, the J end by 5 bases, with 20 bases between. Germline-derived CDR1 and CDR2 are SGHAT and FQNNGV. The CDR3 loop reads CASSSTRDQRGETQYF. The CDR3 coding sequence is TGTGCCAGCAGCTCTACCCGGGACCAAAGGGGGGAGACCCAGTACTTC.

This chain joins TRBV30 and TRBJ2-2; weak D call: TRBD1 (5 bases). The CDR3 loop spans 14 amino acids. The V gene lost 6 bases and the J gene lost 4 bases, with 15 bases spanning the gap. Looked up from germline, CDR1 is GTSNPN and CDR2 is SVGIG (reference sequence). The CDR3: CACFQGNPTGELFF. As DNA, the CDR3 is TGTGCCTGTTTCCAGGGAAATCCCACCGGGGAGCTGTTTTTT.